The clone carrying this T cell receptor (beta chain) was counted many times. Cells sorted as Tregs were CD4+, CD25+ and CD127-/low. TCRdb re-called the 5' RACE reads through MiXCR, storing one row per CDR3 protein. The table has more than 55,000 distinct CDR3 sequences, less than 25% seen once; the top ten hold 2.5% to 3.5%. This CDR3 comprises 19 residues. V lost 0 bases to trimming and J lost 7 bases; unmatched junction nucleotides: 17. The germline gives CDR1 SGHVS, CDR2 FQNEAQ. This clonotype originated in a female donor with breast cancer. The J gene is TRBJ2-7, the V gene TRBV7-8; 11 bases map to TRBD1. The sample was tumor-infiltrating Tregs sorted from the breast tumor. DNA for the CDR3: TGTGCCAGCAGCTTAGCTAAAGGATTCGGACAGGGGGCCTTAGGGGAGCAGTACTTC. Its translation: CASSLAKGFGQGALGEQYF.